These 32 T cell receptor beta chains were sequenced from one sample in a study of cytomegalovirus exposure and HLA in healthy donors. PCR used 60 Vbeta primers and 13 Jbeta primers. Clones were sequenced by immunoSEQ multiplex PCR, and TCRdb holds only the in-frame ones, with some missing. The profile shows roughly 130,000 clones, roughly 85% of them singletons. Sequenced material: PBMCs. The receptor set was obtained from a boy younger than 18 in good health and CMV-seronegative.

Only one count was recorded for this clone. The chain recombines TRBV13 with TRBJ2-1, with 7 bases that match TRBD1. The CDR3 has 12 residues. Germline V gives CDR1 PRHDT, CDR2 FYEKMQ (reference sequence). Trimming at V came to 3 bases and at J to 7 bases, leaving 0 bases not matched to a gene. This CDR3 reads CASSLTGNEQFF. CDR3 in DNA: TGTGCCAGCAGCTTGACAGGGAATGAGCAGTTCTTC. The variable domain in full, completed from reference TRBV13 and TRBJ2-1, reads AAGVIQSPRHLIKEKRETATLKCYPIPRHDTVYWYQQGPGQDPQFLISFYEKMQSDKGSIPDRFSAQQFSDYHSELNMSSLELGDSALYFCASSLTGNEQFFGPGTRLTVL.

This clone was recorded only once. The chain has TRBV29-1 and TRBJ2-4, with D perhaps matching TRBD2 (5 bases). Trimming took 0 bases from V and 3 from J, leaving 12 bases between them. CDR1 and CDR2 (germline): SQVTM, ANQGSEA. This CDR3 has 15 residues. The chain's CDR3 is CSVEDRGRGKNIQYF. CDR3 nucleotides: TGCAGCGTTGAAGATCGCGGACGGGGCAAAAACATTCAGTACTTC.

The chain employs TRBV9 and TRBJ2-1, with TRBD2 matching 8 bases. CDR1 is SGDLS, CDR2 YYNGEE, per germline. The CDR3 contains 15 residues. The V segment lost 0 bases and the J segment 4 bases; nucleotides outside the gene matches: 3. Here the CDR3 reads CASSVERGTYNEQFF. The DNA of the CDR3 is TGTGCCAGCAGCGTAGAGCGGGGGACTTACAATGAGCAGTTCTTC.

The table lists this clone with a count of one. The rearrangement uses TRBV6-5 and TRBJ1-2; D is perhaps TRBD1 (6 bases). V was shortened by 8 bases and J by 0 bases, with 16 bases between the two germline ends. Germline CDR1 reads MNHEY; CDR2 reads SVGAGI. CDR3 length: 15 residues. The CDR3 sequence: CASCPRQAANYGYTF. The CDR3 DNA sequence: TGTGCCAGCTGCCCGAGACAGGCCGCTAACTATGGCTACACCTTC.

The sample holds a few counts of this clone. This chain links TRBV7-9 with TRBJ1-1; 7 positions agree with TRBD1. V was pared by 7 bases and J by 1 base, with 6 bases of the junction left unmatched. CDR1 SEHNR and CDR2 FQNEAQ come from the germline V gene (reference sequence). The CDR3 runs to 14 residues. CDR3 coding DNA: TGTGCCAGCACCGTACAGGGGTCGAACACTGAAGCTTTCTTT. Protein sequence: CASTVQGSNTEAFF.

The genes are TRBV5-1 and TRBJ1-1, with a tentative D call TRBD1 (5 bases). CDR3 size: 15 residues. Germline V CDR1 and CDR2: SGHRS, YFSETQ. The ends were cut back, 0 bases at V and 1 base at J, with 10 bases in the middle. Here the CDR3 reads CASSLADGGNTEAFF. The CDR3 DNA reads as TGCGCCAGCAGCTTGGCGGACGGGGGGAACACTGAAGCTTTCTTT.

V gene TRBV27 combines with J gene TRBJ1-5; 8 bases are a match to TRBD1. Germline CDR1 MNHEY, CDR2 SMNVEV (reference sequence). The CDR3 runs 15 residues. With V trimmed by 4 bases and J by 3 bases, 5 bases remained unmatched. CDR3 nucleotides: TGTGCCAGCAGTTCCGACAGGGGTTCCAATCAGCCCCAGCATTTT. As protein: CASSSDRGSNQPQHF.

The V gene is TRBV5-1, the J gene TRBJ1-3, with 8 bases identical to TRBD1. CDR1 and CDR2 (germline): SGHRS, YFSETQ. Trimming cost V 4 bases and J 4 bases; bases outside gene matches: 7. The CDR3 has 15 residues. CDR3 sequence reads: CASSPDRGLGNTIYF. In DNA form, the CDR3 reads TGCGCCAGCAGCCCCGACAGGGGATTAGGAAACACCATATATTTT.

CDR3 DNA: TGTGCCTGGAGTGAGCAGGCGGACTTCAGGTCGGATACGCAGTATTTT. Translated, it gives CAWSEQADFRSDTQYF. V gene TRBV30 combines with J gene TRBJ2-3; D perhaps matches TRBD2 (5 bases). This CDR3 has 16 residues. The V gene lost 1 base and the J gene lost 6 bases, with 20 bases spanning the gap. Germline V gene sequence: CDR1 GTSNPN, CDR2 SVGIG (reference sequence).

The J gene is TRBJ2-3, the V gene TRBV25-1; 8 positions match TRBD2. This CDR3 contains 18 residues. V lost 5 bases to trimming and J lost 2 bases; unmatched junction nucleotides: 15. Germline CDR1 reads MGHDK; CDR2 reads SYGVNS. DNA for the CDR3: TGTGCCAGCAGTCCCCGTTGGGCGGGAGGACACTCCACAGATACGCAGTATTTT. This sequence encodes CASSPRWAGGHSTDTQYF. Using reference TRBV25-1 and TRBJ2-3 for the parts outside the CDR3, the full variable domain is EADIYQTPRYLVIGTGKKITLECSQTMGHDKMYWYQQDPGMELHLIHYSYGVNSTEKGDLSSESTVSRIRTEHFPLTLESARPSHTSQYLCASSPRWAGGHSTDTQYFGPGTRLTVL.

As DNA, the CDR3 is TGCGCCAGCAGCGGCCCGGGACTTAGCACAGATACGCAGTATTTT. Amino acids: CASSGPGLSTDTQYF. The V call is TRBV5-1, the J call TRBJ2-3; tentative D call: TRBD2 (6 bases). This CDR3 contains 15 residues. Germline V lookup: CDR1 SGHRS, CDR2 YFSETQ. V was shortened by 4 bases and J by 0 bases, with 12 bases between the two germline ends. The whole variable domain, remainder taken from reference TRBV5-1 and TRBJ2-3, is KAGVTQTPRYLIKTRGQQVTLSCSPISGHRSVSWYQQTPGQGLQFLFEYFSETQRNKGNFPGRFSGRQFSNSRSEMNVSTLELGDSALYLCASSGPGLSTDTQYFGPGTRLTVL.

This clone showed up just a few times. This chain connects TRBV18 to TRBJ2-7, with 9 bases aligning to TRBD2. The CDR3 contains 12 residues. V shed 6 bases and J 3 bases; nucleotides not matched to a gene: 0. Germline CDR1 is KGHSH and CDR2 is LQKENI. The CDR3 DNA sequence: TGTGCCAGCTCTAGCGGGAGCTACGAGCAGTACTTC. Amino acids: CASSSGSYEQYF.

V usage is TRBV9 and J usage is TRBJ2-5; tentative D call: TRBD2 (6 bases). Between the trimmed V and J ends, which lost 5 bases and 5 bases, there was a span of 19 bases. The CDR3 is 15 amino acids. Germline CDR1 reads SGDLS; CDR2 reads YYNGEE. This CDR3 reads CASSTAGVPTETQYF. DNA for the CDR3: TGTGCCAGCAGTACAGCGGGCGTACCGACGGAGACCCAGTACTTC. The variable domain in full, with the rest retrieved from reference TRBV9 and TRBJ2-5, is DSGVTQTPKHLITATGQRVTLRCSPRSGDLSVYWYQQSLDQGLQFLIQYYNGEERAKGNILERFSAQQFPDLHSELNLSSLELGDSALYFCASSTAGVPTETQYFGPGTRLLVL.

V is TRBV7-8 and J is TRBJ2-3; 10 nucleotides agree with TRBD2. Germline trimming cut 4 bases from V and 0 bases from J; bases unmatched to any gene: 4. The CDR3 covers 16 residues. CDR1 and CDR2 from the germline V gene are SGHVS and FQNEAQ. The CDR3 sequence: CASSSGLAPSTDTQYF. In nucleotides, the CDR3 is TGTGCCAGCAGCTCGGGACTAGCGCCTAGCACAGATACGCAGTATTTT.

CDR3 protein: CASSLADLAGVLGRGDTQYF. The CDR3 DNA is TGCGCCAGCAGCTTGGCCGATCTAGCGGGAGTACTGGGGAGAGGGGATACGCAGTATTTT. The chain has TRBV5-1 and TRBJ2-3, with 10 bases aligning to TRBD2. V lost 0 bases, J lost 6 bases, and 19 bases stayed unmatched. CDR3 size: 20 residues. Germline assignment: CDR1 SGHRS and CDR2 YFSETQ.

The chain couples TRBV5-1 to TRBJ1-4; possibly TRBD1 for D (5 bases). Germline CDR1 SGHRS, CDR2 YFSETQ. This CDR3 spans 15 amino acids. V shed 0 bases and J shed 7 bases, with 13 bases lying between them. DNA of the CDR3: TGCGCCAGCAGCTTGGAACGCGGGGGTGGTGAAAAACTGTTTTTT. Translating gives CASSLERGGGEKLFF.

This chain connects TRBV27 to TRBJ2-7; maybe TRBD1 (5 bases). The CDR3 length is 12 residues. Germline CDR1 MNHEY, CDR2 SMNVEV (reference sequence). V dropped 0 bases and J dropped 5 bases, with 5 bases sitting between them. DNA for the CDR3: TGTGCCAGCAGTTTATCAGGGGACGAGCAGTACTTC. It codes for CASSLSGDEQYF.

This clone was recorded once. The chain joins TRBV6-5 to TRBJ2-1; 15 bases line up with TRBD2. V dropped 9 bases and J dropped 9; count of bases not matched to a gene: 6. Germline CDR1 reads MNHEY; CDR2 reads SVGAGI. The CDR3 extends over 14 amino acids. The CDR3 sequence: CASSTGLAGGEQFF. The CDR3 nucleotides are TGTGCCAGTTCAACGGGACTAGCGGGAGGTGAGCAGTTCTTC.

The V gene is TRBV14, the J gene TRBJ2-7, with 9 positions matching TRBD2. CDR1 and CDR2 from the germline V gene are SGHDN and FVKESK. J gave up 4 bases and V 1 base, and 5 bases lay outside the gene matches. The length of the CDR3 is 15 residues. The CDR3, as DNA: TGTGCCAGCAGCCAAGGAGCGACTAGCGGTTACGAGCAGTACTTC. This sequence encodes CASSQGATSGYEQYF.

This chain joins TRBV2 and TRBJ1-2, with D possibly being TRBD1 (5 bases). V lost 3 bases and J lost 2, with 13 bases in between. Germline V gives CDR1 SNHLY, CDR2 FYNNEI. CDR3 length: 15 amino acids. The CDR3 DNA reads TGTGCCAGCAGTGACGTGGGACTCGAGAACTATGGCTACACCTTC. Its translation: CASSDVGLENYGYTF.

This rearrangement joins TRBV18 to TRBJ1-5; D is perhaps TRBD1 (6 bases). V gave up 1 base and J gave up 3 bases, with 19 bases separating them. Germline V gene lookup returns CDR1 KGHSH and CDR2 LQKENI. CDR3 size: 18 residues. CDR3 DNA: TGTGCCAGCTCACCACGGGGAGTAGGGCAGGGGAACAATCAGCCCCAGCATTTT. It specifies CASSPRGVGQGNNQPQHF.

The CDR3 region has the DNA TGCGCCAGCAGCCCCACAGGGATCGCGATCACAGATACGCAGTATTTT. Amino acids: CASSPTGIAITDTQYF. V usage is TRBV5-1 and J usage is TRBJ2-3, with D possibly matching TRBD1 (6 bases). The CDR3 is 16 amino acids. The V gene lost 4 bases and the J gene lost 2 bases, with 17 bases spanning the gap. The germline CDR1 and CDR2 sequences are SGHRS and YFSETQ.

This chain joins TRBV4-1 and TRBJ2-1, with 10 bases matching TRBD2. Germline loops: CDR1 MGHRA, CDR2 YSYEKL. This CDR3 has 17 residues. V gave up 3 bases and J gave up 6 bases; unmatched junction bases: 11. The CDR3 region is CASSQLAGAGGGNEQFF. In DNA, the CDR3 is TGCGCCAGCAGCCAGCTCGCAGGAGCGGGAGGGGGCAATGAGCAGTTCTTC.

The CDR3 coding sequence is TGTGCCAGCAGTGAAGGACTAGCGGCAAACATTCAGTACTTC. Amino acid sequence: CASSEGLAANIQYF. V gene TRBV6-4 combines with J gene TRBJ2-4; 10 bases agree with TRBD2. Per the germline V gene, CDR1 is MRHNA and CDR2 is SNTAGT. V lost 3 bases to trimming and J lost 6 bases; unmatched junction nucleotides: 2. The length of the CDR3 is 14 residues.

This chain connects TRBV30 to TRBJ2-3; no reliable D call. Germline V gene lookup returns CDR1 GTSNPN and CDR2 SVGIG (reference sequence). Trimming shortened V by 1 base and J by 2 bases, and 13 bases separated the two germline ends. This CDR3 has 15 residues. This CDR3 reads CAWSEVARTTDTQYF. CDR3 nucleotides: TGTGCCTGGAGTGAGGTAGCCCGAACCACAGATACGCAGTATTTT. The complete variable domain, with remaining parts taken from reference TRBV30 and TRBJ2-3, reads SQTIHQWPATLVQPVGSPLSLECTVEGTSNPNLYWYRQAAGRGLQLLFYSVGIGQISSEVPQNLSASRPQDRQFILSSKKLLLSDSGFYLCAWSEVARTTDTQYFGPGTRLTVL.

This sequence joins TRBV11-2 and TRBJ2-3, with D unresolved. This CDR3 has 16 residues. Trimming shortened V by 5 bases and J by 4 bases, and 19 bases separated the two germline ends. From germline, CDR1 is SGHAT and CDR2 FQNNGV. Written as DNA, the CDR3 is TGTGCCAGCAGCCCGATCCGTCGAGTAGAGGCAGATACGCAGTATTTT. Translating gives CASSPIRRVEADTQYF. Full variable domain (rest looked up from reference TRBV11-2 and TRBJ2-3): EAGVAQSPRYKIIEKRQSVAFWCNPISGHATLYWYQQILGQGPKLLIQFQNNGVVDDSQLPKDRFSAERLKGVDSTLKIQPAKLEDSAVYLCASSPIRRVEADTQYFGPGTRLTVL.

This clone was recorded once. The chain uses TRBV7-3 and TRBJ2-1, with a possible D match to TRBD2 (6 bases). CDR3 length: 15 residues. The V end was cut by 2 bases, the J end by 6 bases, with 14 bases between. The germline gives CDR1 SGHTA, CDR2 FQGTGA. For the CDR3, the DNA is TGTGCCAGCAGCTTAGAACTGGGACTTCGCAATGAGCAGTTCTTC. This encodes CASSLELGLRNEQFF.

This CDR3 is CSGAEGRTEQYF. CDR3 bases: TGCAGCGGGGCGGAGGGACGGACCGAGCAGTACTTC. The chain is built from TRBV29-1 and TRBJ2-7, with a possible D match to TRBD2 (6 bases). Per the germline V gene, CDR1 is SQVTM and CDR2 is ANQGSEA. CDR3 length equals 12 residues. The V end was cut by 7 bases, the J end by 6 bases, with 16 bases between.

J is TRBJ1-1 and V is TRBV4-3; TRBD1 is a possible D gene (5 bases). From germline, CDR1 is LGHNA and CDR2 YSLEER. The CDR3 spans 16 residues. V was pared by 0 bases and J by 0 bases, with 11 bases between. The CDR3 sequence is CASSQDRRGMNTEAFF. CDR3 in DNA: TGCGCCAGCAGCCAAGATCGCCGGGGGATGAACACTGAAGCTTTCTTT.

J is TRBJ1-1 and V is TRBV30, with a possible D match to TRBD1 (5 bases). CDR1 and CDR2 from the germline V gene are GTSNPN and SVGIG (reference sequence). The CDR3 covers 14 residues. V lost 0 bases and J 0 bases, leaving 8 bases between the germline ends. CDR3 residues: CAWSVPRVNTEAFF. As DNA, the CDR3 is TGTGCCTGGAGTGTACCCAGGGTGAACACTGAAGCTTTCTTT.

Written as DNA, the CDR3 is TGTGCCAGCAGTTTACTGGCGGGAGCCTACGAGCAGTACTTC. Translating gives CASSLLAGAYEQYF. The J gene is TRBJ2-7, the V gene TRBV27, with 7 bases identical to TRBD2. V dropped 2 bases and J dropped 2; count of bases not matched to a gene: 3. From germline, CDR1 is MNHEY and CDR2 SMNVEV (reference sequence). The CDR3 contains 14 residues.

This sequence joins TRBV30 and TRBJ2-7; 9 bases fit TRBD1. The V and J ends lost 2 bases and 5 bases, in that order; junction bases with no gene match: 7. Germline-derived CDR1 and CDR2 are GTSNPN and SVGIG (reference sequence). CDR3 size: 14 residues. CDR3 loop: CAWSPGTGHHEQYF. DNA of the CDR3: TGTGCCTGGAGTCCCGGGACAGGGCACCACGAGCAGTACTTC.